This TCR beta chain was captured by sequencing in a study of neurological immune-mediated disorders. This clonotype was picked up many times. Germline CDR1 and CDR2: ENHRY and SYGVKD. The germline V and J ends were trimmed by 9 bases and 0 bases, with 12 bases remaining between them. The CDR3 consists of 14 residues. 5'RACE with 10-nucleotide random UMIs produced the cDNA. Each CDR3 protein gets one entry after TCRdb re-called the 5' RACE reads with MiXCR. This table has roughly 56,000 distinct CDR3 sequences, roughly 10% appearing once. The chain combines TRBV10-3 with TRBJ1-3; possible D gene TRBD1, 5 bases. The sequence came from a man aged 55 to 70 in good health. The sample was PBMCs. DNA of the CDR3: TGTGCCATTAGGGACGGGAACTCTGGAAACACCATATATTTT. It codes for CAIRDGNSGNTIYF.